This TCR beta chain was documented in a study of beta chain bispecific antibodies for T cell cancers. Blood mononuclear cells were expanded for two to three days using either OKT3 anti-CD3 antibody or CD3/CD28 beads. Culture medium contained IL-2 at 85 to 100 IU/ml and IL-7 at 4.5 to 5 ng/ml. Cocultures held 5 x 10^4 normal T cells, 5 x 10^4 targets, and bispecific antibody. This clonotype was detected ten times or more. The antigen is undetermined. Study results and caveats: The leukemia cells, rather than normal T cells, gave most of the targeted TRBV signal.

Unique molecular identifier barcodes measured each clonotype's abundance. TCRdb re-derived calls from the 5' RACE reads in MiXCR, one entry per CDR3 protein. The sample consists of 15,000 to 20,000 distinct CDR3 sequences, less than 2.5% of them appearing once. This CDR3 is built from 14 residues. Germline V gene lookup returns CDR1 SGHVS and CDR2 FQNEAQ. The V end lost 1 base, the J end lost 2 bases, and 9 bases lay between the germline ends. The source of this sequence is a human donor in good health. Some clones in this sample may be carry-over from other donors' samples. The rearrangement uses TRBV7-8 and TRBJ2-7; D unresolved. The sample was healthy donor T cells cultured with leukemia cells. The CDR3 loop reads CASSLVGLPYEQYF. The DNA of the CDR3 is TGTGCCAGCAGCTTAGTGGGGTTGCCCTACGAGCAGTACTTC. Looking up the rest from reference TRBV7-8 and TRBJ2-7 gives the full variable domain: GAGVSQSPRYKVAKRGQDVALRCDPISGHVSLFWYQQALGQGPEFLTYFQNEAQLDKSGLPSDRFFAERPEGSVSTLKIQRTQQEDSAVYLCASSLVGLPYEQYFGPGTRLTVT.